The 8 T cell receptor beta chains below were found in one sample sequenced in a study of blood T cell repertoires in COVID-19. Only in-frame clones appear in the TCRdb table, and some are missing; sequencing was by immunoSEQ multiplex PCR. The table lists 200,000 to 250,000 clones, under 85% of them singletons, with 1.8% in the top ten. The sample taken for sequencing was PBMCs or T cells enriched from blood (not recorded which). All receptors derive from a man between 60 and 75 years old who had recovered from COVID-19.

This clone is a singleton in its sample. The CDR3 DNA reads as TGCGCCAGCAGCCCAGGGGGACCCGCGAACACCGGGGAGCTGTTTTTT. As protein: CASSPGGPANTGELFF. The chain joins TRBV5-1 to TRBJ2-2; the match to TRBD1 covers 7 bases. The germline V gene encodes CDR1 SGHRS and CDR2 YFSETQ. The J segment lost 0 bases and the V segment lost 4 bases, leaving 6 bases of the junction unmatched. The CDR3 spans 16 residues. Looking up the rest from reference TRBV5-1 and TRBJ2-2 gives the full variable domain: KAGVTQTPRYLIKTRGQQVTLSCSPISGHRSVSWYQQTPGQGLQFLFEYFSETQRNKGNFPGRFSGRQFSNSRSEMNVSTLELGDSALYLCASSPGGPANTGELFFGEGSRLTVL.

The J gene is TRBJ1-1, the V gene TRBV2; D possibly corresponds to TRBD1 (5 bases). This CDR3 is built from 14 residues. V lost 1 base to trimming and J lost 7 bases, with 13 bases between them. The V gene's germline CDR1 is SNHLY and CDR2 FYNNEI. CDR3 nucleotide sequence: TGTGCCAGCAGTGAAGTAACAGGTAGGAATGAAGCTTTCTTT. It encodes CASSEVTGRNEAFF.

This clone was seen just once. V usage is TRBV19 and J usage is TRBJ1-6; the match to TRBD1 covers 8 bases. The junction had 10 bases not matched to a gene; V was cut back by 6 bases and J by 9 bases. The CDR3 loop spans 15 amino acids. Germline V gene data show CDR1 as LNHDA and CDR2 as SQIVND (reference sequence). In DNA form, the CDR3 reads TGTGCCAGTAGGACAGGGGCCTCAGCTTCTTCACCCCTCCACTTT. It codes for CASRTGASASSPLHF.

The V and J genes are TRBV6-1 and TRBJ2-7; TRBD2 might be the D (6 bases). This CDR3 comprises 13 residues. Germline V gives CDR1 MNHNS, CDR2 SASEGT. Trimming took 5 bases from V and 3 from J, leaving 11 bases between them. The DNA for the CDR3 is TGTGCCAGCAGTTTGCGGGGAAACTACGAGCAGTACTTC. Protein sequence: CASSLRGNYEQYF.

The chain recombines TRBV4-3 with TRBJ1-6; D is possibly TRBD1 (6 bases). Trimming took off 1 base at V and 8 bases at J, with 12 bases between the two ends. Germline CDR1 and CDR2: LGHNA and YSLEER. CDR3 size: 15 residues. The CDR3 nucleotides are TGCGCCAGCAGCCAAGTAGGACAGAACGATTCACCCCTCCACTTT. The encoded protein is CASSQVGQNDSPLHF.

Here the CDR3 reads CASRPGQGAGGYTF. Written as DNA, the CDR3 is TGTGCCAGCAGGCCAGGACAGGGGGCCGGTGGCTACACCTTC. The chain recombines TRBV7-9 with TRBJ1-2; 11 bases agree with TRBD1. The trim removed 6 bases at V and 7 bases at J, leaving 7 bases unmatched. The germline V gene encodes CDR1 SEHNR and CDR2 FQNEAQ (reference sequence). The CDR3 totals 14 residues.

This chain uses TRBV11-2 with TRBJ2-3; no definite D call. CDR1 and CDR2 from the germline V gene are SGHAT and FQNNGV. The V gene lost 4 bases and the J gene lost 6 bases, with 8 bases spanning the gap. This CDR3 is 12 amino acids long. CDR3 protein: CASSSIGDTQYF. The CDR3 DNA reads as TGTGCCAGCAGCTCGATCGGGGATACGCAGTATTTT.

A few counts support this clone. The genes are TRBV7-8 and TRBJ1-3, with D possibly being TRBD1 (5 bases). This CDR3 comprises 19 residues. Germline V gene lookup returns CDR1 SGHVS and CDR2 FQNEAQ. V was cut by 5 bases and J by 1 base, with 24 bases left in between. The CDR3 bases are TGTGCCAGCAGCCCTGGTAGGCAGGGCTCATTGAGGTCTGGAAACACCATATATTTT. As protein: CASSPGRQGSLRSGNTIYF.